This entry concerns a single TCR beta chain. At one boundary the junction diverges from the germline segment, which might be a read error. This sample is part of a study of cytomegalovirus exposure and HLA in healthy donors. CDR1 is SGHTA and CDR2 is FQGNSA in the germline V gene. This CDR3 has 15 residues. Primers: 60 Vbeta forward and 13 Jbeta reverse. Some clones are missing from TCRdb's copy, which holds only in-frame ones; the method was immunoSEQ multiplex PCR. The table lists some 100,000 clones, 70% to 85% of them singletons. The V gene is TRBV7-2, the J gene TRBJ2-6; tentative D call: TRBD1 (5 bases). The clonotype originates from a man in his forties in good health and CMV-seropositive. Sample: PBMCs. The CDR3 region is CASSLGPPGANGLTF. CDR3 nucleotide sequence: TGTGCCAGCAGCTTAGGTCCCCCTGGGGCCAACGGCCTGACTTTC.